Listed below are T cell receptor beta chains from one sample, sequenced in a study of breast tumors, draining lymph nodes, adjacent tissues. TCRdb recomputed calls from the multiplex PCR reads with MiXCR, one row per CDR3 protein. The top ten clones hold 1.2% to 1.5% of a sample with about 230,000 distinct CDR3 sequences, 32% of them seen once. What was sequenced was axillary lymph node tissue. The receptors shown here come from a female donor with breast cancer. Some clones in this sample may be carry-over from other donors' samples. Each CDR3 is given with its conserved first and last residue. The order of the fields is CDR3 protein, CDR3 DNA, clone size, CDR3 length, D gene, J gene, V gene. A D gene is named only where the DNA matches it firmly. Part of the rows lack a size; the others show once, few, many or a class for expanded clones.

cdr3_aa: CASRLSGSGDEQYF
cdr3_nt: TGTGCCAGCAGGCTCAGCGGGTCCGGCGACGAGCAGTACTTC
clone_size: many
cdr3_length: 14
d_call: NA
j_call: TRBJ2-7
v_call: TRBV25-1

cdr3_aa: CASPPPRGLAGLNEQFF
cdr3_nt: TGTGCCAGCCCCCCCCCGAGAGGGCTAGCGGGATTGAATGAGCAGTTCTTC
clone_size: NA
cdr3_length: 17
d_call: TRBD2
j_call: TRBJ2-1
v_call: TRBV7-3

cdr3_aa: CASSSGLGDTGELQETQYF
cdr3_nt: TGTGCCAGCAGCTCGGGACTAGGGGACACCGGGGAGCTCCAAGAGACCCAGTACTTC
clone_size: NA
cdr3_length: 19
d_call: TRBD2
j_call: TRBJ2-5
v_call: TRBV7-3

cdr3_aa: CASSAQGVSYEQYF
cdr3_nt: TGTGCCAGCAGCGCTCAGGGGGTCTCCTACGAGCAGTACTTC
clone_size: many
cdr3_length: 14
d_call: TRBD1
j_call: TRBJ2-7
v_call: TRBV28

cdr3_aa: CASSQGGGRFYEQYFGPDSPLHF
cdr3_nt: NA
clone_size: NA
cdr3_length: 23
d_call: NA
j_call: TRBJ1-6
v_call: TRBV2

cdr3_aa: CASSPLLNQPQHF
cdr3_nt: TGTGCCAGCAGTCCCCTCCTCAATCAGCCCCAGCATTTT
clone_size: many
cdr3_length: 13
d_call: NA
j_call: TRBJ1-5
v_call: TRBV6-5

cdr3_aa: CASRGTTGYEQYF
cdr3_nt: TGTGCCAGCAGGGGGACCACGGGCTACGAGCAGTACTTC
clone_size: many
cdr3_length: 13
d_call: NA
j_call: TRBJ2-7
v_call: TRBV5-6

cdr3_aa: CASSPRRTGNTGELFF
cdr3_nt: TGTGCCAGCTCACCACGGAGGACAGGCAACACCGGGGAGCTGTTTTTT
clone_size: few
cdr3_length: 16
d_call: TRBD1
j_call: TRBJ2-2
v_call: TRBV18

cdr3_aa: CASSRSGGGETQYF
cdr3_nt: TGTGCCAGCTCACGATCGGGAGGGGGAGAGACCCAGTACTTC
clone_size: many
cdr3_length: 14
d_call: TRBD2
j_call: TRBJ2-5
v_call: TRBV18

cdr3_aa: CASRAPARGDANQPQHF
cdr3_nt: TGTGCCAGCAGGGCCCCGGCAAGGGGAGATGCCAATCAGCCCCAGCATTTT
clone_size: many
cdr3_length: 17
d_call: NA
j_call: TRBJ1-5
v_call: TRBV6-4

cdr3_aa: CASSISAGRYSSGNTIYF
cdr3_nt: TGTGCCAGTAGTATTTCGGCAGGCCGCTATTCCTCTGGAAACACCATATATTTT
clone_size: many
cdr3_length: 18
d_call: NA
j_call: TRBJ1-3
v_call: TRBV19

cdr3_aa: CASSVGGAGTQYF
cdr3_nt: TGTGCCAGCAGCGTAGGAGGGGCGGGGACCCAGTACTTC
clone_size: many
cdr3_length: 13
d_call: NA
j_call: TRBJ2-5
v_call: TRBV9

cdr3_aa: CASSTRVVNTEAFF
cdr3_nt: TGTGCCAGCAGTACCAGGGTGGTGAACACTGAAGCTTTCTTT
clone_size: NA
cdr3_length: 14
d_call: NA
j_call: TRBJ1-1
v_call: TRBV6-1

cdr3_aa: CSAGTNEKLFF
cdr3_nt: TGCAGCGCCGGGACTAATGAAAAACTGTTTTTT
clone_size: NA
cdr3_length: 11
d_call: NA
j_call: TRBJ1-4
v_call: TRBV29-1

cdr3_aa: CASSTGSTNEKLFF
cdr3_nt: TGTGCCAGCAGCACAGGGTCAACTAATGAAAAACTGTTTTTT
clone_size: many
cdr3_length: 14
d_call: NA
j_call: TRBJ1-4
v_call: TRBV2

cdr3_aa: CASSGMGQTMNTEAFF
cdr3_nt: TGTGCCAGCAGTGGTATGGGACAGACAATGAACACTGAAGCTTTCTTT
clone_size: NA
cdr3_length: 16
d_call: TRBD1
j_call: TRBJ1-1
v_call: TRBV10-3

cdr3_aa: CASSLQRGSYEQYF
cdr3_nt: TGTGCCAGCAGCCTCCAAAGGGGCTCCTACGAGCAGTACTTC
clone_size: many
cdr3_length: 14
d_call: NA
j_call: TRBJ2-7
v_call: TRBV7-2

cdr3_aa: CASSLGLAGVEQYF
cdr3_nt: TGTGCCAGCAGCTTGGGACTAGCGGGAGTAGAGCAGTACTTC
clone_size: many
cdr3_length: 14
d_call: TRBD2
j_call: TRBJ2-7
v_call: TRBV7-8

cdr3_aa: CASSLPRGLAGQETQYF
cdr3_nt: TGTGCCAGCAGTTTACCCCGGGGACTAGCGGGGCAAGAGACCCAGTACTTC
clone_size: many
cdr3_length: 17
d_call: TRBD2
j_call: TRBJ2-5
v_call: TRBV12-3/TRBV12-4

cdr3_aa: CSARPLAGEAYNEQFF
cdr3_nt: TGCAGTGCTAGGCCCCTAGCGGGAGAAGCGTACAATGAGCAGTTCTTC
clone_size: many
cdr3_length: 16
d_call: TRBD2
j_call: TRBJ2-1
v_call: TRBV20-1

cdr3_aa: CASSTANEQFF
cdr3_nt: TGTGCCAGCAGTACCGCCAATGAGCAGTTCTTC
clone_size: NA
cdr3_length: 11
d_call: NA
j_call: TRBJ2-1
v_call: TRBV6-4

cdr3_aa: CAWREATFRGEQYF
cdr3_nt: TGTGCCTGGAGAGAAGCGACCTTTAGAGGCGAGCAGTACTTC
clone_size: many
cdr3_length: 14
d_call: NA
j_call: TRBJ2-7
v_call: TRBV30

cdr3_aa: CAMGGSRNSPLHF
cdr3_nt: TGTGCTATGGGGGGGTCTCGTAATTCACCCCTCCACTTT
clone_size: NA
cdr3_length: 13
d_call: NA
j_call: TRBJ1-6
v_call: TRBV19

cdr3_aa: CASSSRQGAYGYTF
cdr3_nt: TGTGCCAGCAGTAGTCGACAGGGGGCTTATGGCTACACCTTC
clone_size: many
cdr3_length: 14
d_call: TRBD1
j_call: TRBJ1-2
v_call: TRBV27

cdr3_aa: CAISESKGGRVTEAFF
cdr3_nt: TGTGCCATCAGTGAGTCGAAAGGTGGCAGGGTCACTGAAGCTTTCTTT
clone_size: NA
cdr3_length: 16
d_call: NA
j_call: TRBJ1-1
v_call: TRBV10-3

cdr3_aa: CASSSGRARPGELFF
cdr3_nt: TGTGCCAGTAGTAGCGGGCGAGCTAGACCCGGGGAGCTGTTTTTT
clone_size: many
cdr3_length: 15
d_call: NA
j_call: TRBJ2-2
v_call: TRBV19

cdr3_aa: CASSRTGTSSIPGELFF
cdr3_nt: TGTGCCAGTAGTCGCACCGGGACTAGCTCTATCCCCGGGGAGCTGTTTTTT
clone_size: many
cdr3_length: 17
d_call: TRBD2
j_call: TRBJ2-2
v_call: TRBV19

cdr3_aa: CSARLGPATQPQHF
cdr3_nt: TGCAGTGCTAGGCTGGGACCGGCTACCCAGCCCCAGCATTTT
clone_size: NA
cdr3_length: 14
d_call: NA
j_call: TRBJ1-5
v_call: TRBV20-1

cdr3_aa: CSATSGETQSF
cdr3_nt: TGCAGTGCTACTAGCGGCGAGACCCAGTCCTTC
clone_size: many
cdr3_length: 11
d_call: TRBD2
j_call: TRBJ2-5
v_call: TRBV20-1

cdr3_aa: CSLARSSYNEQFF
cdr3_nt: TGCAGCCTGGCCCGAAGCTCCTACAATGAGCAGTTCTTC
clone_size: many
cdr3_length: 13
d_call: NA
j_call: TRBJ2-1
v_call: TRBV29-1

cdr3_aa: CASSSPGLAGGGTGELFF
cdr3_nt: TGTGCCAGCAGCTCTCCAGGACTAGCGGGAGGCGGAACCGGGGAGCTGTTTTTT
clone_size: NA
cdr3_length: 18
d_call: TRBD2
j_call: TRBJ2-2
v_call: TRBV7-9

cdr3_aa: CASGQQGGHDQYF
cdr3_nt: TGCGCCAGCGGCCAACAGGGTGGCCACGACCAGTACTTC
clone_size: NA
cdr3_length: 13
d_call: NA
j_call: TRBJ2-7
v_call: TRBV5-1

cdr3_aa: CASSPPGPSGGELFF
cdr3_nt: TGTGCCAGCTCACCACCGGGCCCGTCTGGCGGGGAGCTGTTTTTT
clone_size: few
cdr3_length: 15
d_call: NA
j_call: TRBJ2-2
v_call: TRBV18